This record concerns one TCR beta chain sequence. Antigen unknown. Only Caucasian adults living in Nashville, Tennessee served as donors. Per the study methods: Sequence data from immunoSEQ were junction-only and lacked quality scores; consequently, filtering differed. Assay used: immunoSEQ multiplex PCR; TCRdb lists only in-frame clones, some missing. The V and J calls and clone size were taken over from that table, and D and trimming were inferred from the DNA. The profile shows millions of clones, about 92% of them singletons. These data belong to a study of shared clonotypes between healthy human individuals. Study results and limitations: Sorted-subset samples were not fully sequenced, rarefaction indicated.

The germline V and J ends were trimmed by 5 bases and 4 bases, with 16 bases remaining between them. This CDR3 is 15 amino acids long. Germline lookup yields CDR1 MGHRA and CDR2 YSYEKL. The clonotype originates from a man aged 18 to 30 in good health. Some clones in this sample may be carry-over from other donors' samples. V gene TRBV4-1 combines with J gene TRBJ2-3, with unresolved D. The sample comprised naive CD4+ T cells from PBMCs. Subset denoted: CD45RA+ positively selected. In nucleotides, the CDR3 is TGCGCCAGCAGCACCTTACCTATCATGGCAGATACGCAGTATTTT. The encoded protein is CASSTLPIMADTQYF.